A selection of T cell receptor beta chains follows, all from one sample in a study of shared clonotypes between healthy human individuals. Here immunoSEQ multiplex PCR was the method, and the copy in TCRdb shows in-frame clones only, minus some. The repertoire consists of roughly 1,500,000 clones, with 95% to 99% occurring once and the leading ten covering roughly 0.42%. The sequencing input was naive CD4+ T cells sorted from blood. The receptors shown here come from a man younger than 45 in good health. Each CDR3 is given with its conserved first and last residue. The D gene is left open where the match is weak.

>TRBJ1-1|.|TRBV18
TGTGCCAGCTCACCGCGCGACACCATTGAAGCTTTCTTT
CASSPRDTIEAFF
>TRBJ2-7|TRBD2|TRBV7-6
TGTGCCAGCAGCTTAGGGGAGGGGACGGAGAAGTACTTC
CASSLGEGTEKYF
>TRBJ2-2|.|TRBV11-3
TGTGCCAGCAGCTTAGTCGGGACGAACACCGGGGAGCTGTTTTTT
CASSLVGTNTGELFF
>TRBJ2-2|.|TRBV19
TGTGCCAGTAGTATAGCCGGCGGGGAGCTGTTTTTT
CASSIAGGELFF
>TRBJ1-2|.|TRBV5-5
TGTGCCAGCAGCTTGGTGGACGGGCCTCGGGGTGCCTCGGTCGACTATGGCTACACCTTC
CASSLVDGPRGASVDYGYTF
>TRBJ2-1|.|TRBV7-2
TGTGCCAGCAGCTTAAGGAGACGGGGCTCCTACAATGAGCAGTTCTTC
CASSLRRRGSYNEQFF
>TRBJ1-1|.|TRBV21-1
TGTGCCAGCTGCAGGACGCTGGGGACTGAAGCTTTCTTT
CASCRTLGTEAFF
>TRBJ1-5|.|TRBV28
TGTGCCAGCAGACAAACGAGGGCCACTCAGCATTTT
CASRQTRATQHF
>TRBJ2-7|.|TRBV12-2
TGTGCAAGTCGCGCAACAGGGGGAGGATCCTCCTACGAGCAGTACTTC
CASRATGGGSSYEQYF
>TRBJ1-5|.|TRBV10-3
TGTGCCATCAGTGACTCTATTGCTAGCAATCAGCCCCAGCATTTT
CAISDSIASNQPQHF
>TRBJ2-3|TRBD2|TRBV4-1
TGCGCCAGCAGCCAAGATCCGTACCTAGCGGGAGGGGATACTAGCACAGATACGCAGTATTTT
CASSQDPYLAGGDTSTDTQYF
>TRBJ2-2|TRBD1|TRBV11-3
TGTGCCAGCAGCCTTTACACAGGGGCCGGGGAGCTGTTTTTT
CASSLYTGAGELFF
>TRBJ1-3|.|TRBV30
TGTGCCTGGGCTATTTCCTCTGGAAACACCATATATTTT
CAWAISSGNTIYF
>TRBJ1-1|TRBD1|TRBV14
TGTGCCAGCAGGTTCCGGACAGGGAGAGCTGAAGCTTTCTTT
CASRFRTGRAEAFF
>TRBJ2-2|TRBD2|TRBV7-9
TGTGCCAGCAGCTTAGCGAGACTAGCGGTTAACACCGGGGAGCTGTTTTTT
CASSLARLAVNTGELFF